One and the same sample provided the 12 T cell receptor beta chains below, sequenced in a study of CD8 T cells in ankylosing spondylitis. TCRdb ran MiXCR on the 5' RACE reads and lists one entry per CDR3 protein. This sample yields 35,000 to 50,000 distinct CDR3 sequences, of which roughly 11% are seen a single time; roughly 1.3% belongs to the top ten. The material sequenced was blood, either unsorted or a sorted T cell fraction (not recorded which). Every receptor here comes from a male donor with ankylosing spondylitis or in good health (not recorded which).

This clonotype was seen at least ten times. The V and J genes are TRBV28 and TRBJ1-4; TRBD1 matches 7 bases. J gave up 8 bases and V 5 bases, and 17 bases lay outside the gene matches. The CDR3 has 17 amino acids. CDR1 is MDHEN and CDR2 is SYDVKM in the germline V gene. CDR3 sequence reads: CASSLNWATGKVEKLFF. The CDR3 DNA reads TGTGCCAGCAGTCTAAATTGGGCGACAGGGAAAGTAGAAAAACTGTTTTTT.

This clonotype was observed at least ten times. The rearrangement joins TRBV12-3 or TRBV12-4 to TRBJ2-6; D perhaps matches TRBD1 (5 bases). This CDR3 contains 16 residues. V lost 5 bases and J 4 bases, leaving 15 bases between the germline ends. The CDR3 is CASSPSGRVGANVLTF. The CDR3 coding sequence is TGTGCCAGCAGTCCGTCGGGCAGGGTCGGGGCCAACGTCCTGACTTTC.

This clonotype showed up many times. The CDR3 loop reads CASKQGSGFTGELFF. The CDR3 DNA follows: TGTGCCAGCAAACAAGGGTCTGGTTTTACCGGGGAGCTGTTTTTT. The chain recombines TRBV12-3 or TRBV12-4 with TRBJ2-2, with D uncertain. V was trimmed by 7 bases and J by 5 bases, leaving 17 bases between them. CDR3 length: 15 amino acids.

This clonotype was seen many times. The chain uses TRBV12-3 or TRBV12-4 and TRBJ1-1; D ambiguous. The CDR3 is 16 residues long. V lost 5 bases to trimming and J lost 3 bases, with 19 bases between them. The CDR3: CASSKDPGVGDTEAFF. The CDR3 DNA reads as TGTGCCAGCAGTAAAGATCCGGGAGTCGGTGACACTGAAGCTTTCTTT.

This clonotype was observed many times. V and J are TRBV20-1 and TRBJ1-1; D unresolved. The V and J ends lost 2 bases and 5 bases respectively, with 15 bases between them. CDR1 and CDR2 (germline): DFQATT, SNEGSKA (reference sequence). The CDR3 has 14 residues. The CDR3 DNA reads as TGCAGTGCTAGACCAAGACCTGGCGGGACTGAAGCTTTCTTT. This sequence encodes CSARPRPGGTEAFF.

This chain connects TRBV7-2 to TRBJ1-3; maybe TRBD1 (5 bases). Trimming removed 5 bases at V and 0 bases at J, with 17 bases between. The CDR3 sequence is 17 residues long. Germline lookup yields CDR1 SGHTA and CDR2 FQGNSA. The CDR3 coding sequence is TGTGCCAGCAGCCTAATCGGACGGGACTTCTCTGGAAACACCATATATTTT. Its protein product is CASSLIGRDFSGNTIYF.

This clonotype was seen many times. J is TRBJ2-1 and V is TRBV2; 7 nucleotides line up with TRBD1. Unmatched junction bases numbered 4, after V lost 7 bases and J lost 4 bases. The CDR3 consists of 13 residues. Germline V gene sequence: CDR1 SNHLY, CDR2 FYNNEI. As DNA, the CDR3 is TGTGCCAGCACTTCAGGGGGATACAATGAGCAGTTCTTC. It encodes CASTSGGYNEQFF. Using reference TRBV2 and TRBJ2-1 for the parts outside the CDR3, the full variable domain is EPEVTQTPSHQVTQMGQEVILRCVPISNHLYFYWYRQILGQKVEFLVSFYNNEISEKSEIFDDQFSVERPDGSNFTLKIRSTKLEDSAMYFCASTSGGYNEQFFGPGTRLTVL.

V usage is TRBV29-1 and J usage is TRBJ2-3, with 8 bases that match TRBD1. Trimming took 3 bases from V and 1 from J; bases not matched to a gene: 3. Germline V gene data show CDR1 as SQVTM and CDR2 as ANQGSEA. The CDR3 runs 14 residues. CDR3 DNA: TGCAGCGTTGATCGGGGACAGGGCACAGATACGCAGTATTTT. Translating it yields CSVDRGQGTDTQYF.

The CDR3 region is CSAPNTAGPRNQPQHF. The CDR3 DNA follows: TGCAGTGCTCCTAACACCGCGGGACCGAGGAATCAGCCCCAGCATTTT. The rearrangement links TRBV20-1 to TRBJ1-5; D may be TRBD1 (5 bases). Trimming cost V 5 bases and J 4 bases, with 21 bases left between them. The CDR3 totals 16 residues. Per germline, CDR1 DFQATT and CDR2 SNEGSKA (reference sequence).

There are a few counts of this clonotype. This chain joins TRBV29-1 and TRBJ2-2, with TRBD1 as a possible D gene (8 bases). This CDR3 spans 13 amino acids. CDR1 SQVTM and CDR2 ANQGSEA come from the germline V gene. Trimming removed 6 bases at V and 5 bases at J, with 13 bases between. In nucleotides, the CDR3 is TGCAGCGTCTCACAGGGGGGGACCGGGGAGCTGTTTTTT. It encodes CSVSQGGTGELFF.

The table lists this clonotype with many counts. This sequence joins TRBV7-9 and TRBJ1-1; D gene unclear. Germline V CDR1 and CDR2: SEHNR, FQNEAQ (reference sequence). This CDR3 has 14 amino acids. V was clipped by 5 bases and J by 0 bases, with 10 bases between them. CDR3 amino acids: CASSLQLLNTEAFF. The CDR3 DNA reads TGTGCCAGCAGCCTACAGCTATTGAACACTGAAGCTTTCTTT.

With respect to this clonotype: A read error may explain this, as a much larger clone is one base away. V is TRBV28 and J is TRBJ2-3; D is uncertain. Germline V CDR1 and CDR2: MDHEN, SYDVKM. CDR3 size: 12 residues. As DNA, the CDR3 is TGTACCAGCAGTCTTCTGGGAGATACGCAGTATTTT. Translating gives CTSSLLGDTQYF. Filled out from reference TRBV28 and TRBJ2-3, the complete variable domain reads DVKVTQSSRYLVKRTGEKVFLECVQDMDHENMFWYRQDPGLGLRLIYFSYDVKMKEKGDIPEGYSVSREKKERFSLILESASTNQTSMYLCTSSLLGDTQYFGPGTRLTVL.